Following are 30 T cell receptor beta chains from one sample sequenced in a study of blood T cell repertoires in COVID-19. The repertoire was sequenced with immunoSEQ multiplex PCR; TCRdb's copy has only in-frame clones and lacks some. The profile shows 200,000 to 300,000 clones, 88% of them singletons. Sequencing used peripheral blood. The receptor set was obtained from a woman aged 40 to 50 who had recovered from COVID-19.

The chain combines TRBV2 with TRBJ2-5; unclear D gene. The germline V and J ends were trimmed by 3 bases and 5 bases, with 10 bases remaining between them. CDR3 size: 13 residues. Germline V gene data show CDR1 as SNHLY and CDR2 as FYNNEI. The CDR3 loop is CASSDQLGETQYF. The CDR3 DNA follows: TGTGCCAGCAGTGACCAGCTAGGTGAGACCCAGTACTTC.

This clone was counted once. V usage is TRBV14 and J usage is TRBJ2-5; D may be TRBD2 (6 bases). Trimming removed 1 base at V and 1 base at J, with 16 bases between. Germline assignment: CDR1 SGHDN and CDR2 FVKESK. This CDR3 has 17 amino acids. The CDR3 DNA reads as TGTGCCAGCAGCCAAGCACCGGGGAGGCGGAGCCAAGAGACCCAGTACTTC. Translating it yields CASSQAPGRRSQETQYF.

The chain employs TRBV6-1 and TRBJ2-1, with 9 positions matching TRBD2. V was pared by 1 base and J by 8 bases, with 6 bases of the junction left unmatched. Germline loops: CDR1 MNHNS, CDR2 SASEGT. The CDR3 contains 15 residues. The CDR3 sequence is CASSEVGTSFDEQFF. The CDR3 nucleotides are TGTGCCAGCAGTGAAGTTGGGACTAGCTTCGATGAGCAGTTCTTC.

The V call is TRBV6-6, the J call TRBJ2-7; 11 bases match TRBD2. Germline CDR1 reads MNHNY; CDR2 reads SVGAGI (reference sequence). This CDR3 is built from 15 residues. The V and J ends lost 6 bases and 4 bases, in that order; junction bases with no gene match: 8. The CDR3 region is CASRPTSGGRYEQYF. Here the CDR3 DNA reads TGTGCCAGCAGACCCACTAGCGGGGGCAGGTACGAGCAGTACTTC.

The V call is TRBV6-6, the J call TRBJ2-4; D is perhaps TRBD1 (6 bases). The CDR3 spans 16 residues. Germline V gene data show CDR1 as MNHNY and CDR2 as SVGAGI (reference sequence). Trimming took 2 bases from V and 3 from J, leaving 14 bases between them. The DNA for the CDR3 is TGTGCCAGCAGTTACCCCTCAGGGGCCCACAAAAACATTCAGTACTTC. This encodes CASSYPSGAHKNIQYF.

The chain is built from TRBV19 and TRBJ2-2; TRBD1 matches at 12 bases. J was trimmed by 6 bases and V by 2 bases; bases with no gene match: 4. Per germline, CDR1 LNHDA and CDR2 SQIVND (reference sequence). CDR3 length equals 16 residues. This CDR3 is CASSIRDRGRPGELFF. Here the CDR3 DNA reads TGTGCCAGTAGTATACGGGACAGGGGGCGCCCCGGGGAGCTGTTTTTT.

The chain carries TRBV27 and TRBJ2-5; the D gene is possibly TRBD2 (7 bases). The CDR3 is 14 residues long. The germline V and J ends were trimmed by 6 bases and 5 bases, with 16 bases remaining between them. CDR1 and CDR2 from the germline V gene are MNHEY and SMNVEV (reference sequence). The CDR3 protein is CASRGRGAWETQYF. CDR3 in DNA: TGTGCCAGCAGGGGACGGGGGGCCTGGGAGACCCAGTACTTC.

The count of this clone is one. This chain links TRBV30 with TRBJ1-5, with TRBD1 matching over 8 bases. The CDR3 is 15 residues long. From germline, CDR1 is GTSNPN and CDR2 SVGIG (reference sequence). With V trimmed by 3 bases and J by 2 bases, 6 bases remained unmatched. In nucleotides, the CDR3 is TGTGCCTGGAGGGCGGGGACAGGAGGCAATCAGCCCCAGCATTTT. This translates into CAWRAGTGGNQPQHF.

The V gene is TRBV25-1, the J gene TRBJ2-2; D remains unclear. The germline V gene has CDR1 MGHDK and CDR2 SYGVNS. The CDR3 extends over 15 amino acids. Trimming left V 3 bases short and J 0 bases short, with 8 bases between. CDR3 amino acids: CASSDRTPNTGELFF. The CDR3 coding sequence is TGTGCCAGCAGTGACCGCACTCCGAACACCGGGGAGCTGTTTTTT.

The J gene is TRBJ1-1, the V gene TRBV7-3; 10 bases line up with TRBD1. The CDR3 has 14 residues. Germline loops: CDR1 SGHTA, CDR2 FQGTGA. V shed 5 bases and J 4 bases; nucleotides not matched to a gene: 4. In DNA form, the CDR3 reads TGTGCCAGCAGCCGACAGGGGGCGGGCACTGAAGCTTTCTTT. Its protein product is CASSRQGAGTEAFF.

The chain joins TRBV6-6 to TRBJ2-7; D perhaps matches TRBD2 (7 bases). The germline CDR1 and CDR2 sequences are MNHNY and SVGAGI (reference sequence). This CDR3 region has 13 residues. V was pared by 6 bases and J by 7 bases, with 16 bases between. CDR3 bases: TGTGCCAGCAGCCCAACGGGGGGCTCTGAGCAGTACGTC. It encodes CASSPTGGSEQYV.

This sequence joins TRBV27 and TRBJ1-2; D is perhaps TRBD1 (5 bases). Germline V gene data show CDR1 as MNHEY and CDR2 as SMNVEV (reference sequence). CDR3 length: 14 amino acids. V lost 4 bases to trimming and J lost 3 bases, with 12 bases between them. The DNA for the CDR3 is TGTGCCAGCAGTTCCGGGGGAGAAGACTATGGCTACACCTTC. Translating gives CASSSGGEDYGYTF.

This rearrangement joins TRBV10-3 to TRBJ2-1; TRBD2 matches at 9 bases. This CDR3 spans 16 amino acids. J was trimmed by 4 bases and V by 4 bases; bases with no gene match: 8. CDR1 and CDR2 from the germline V gene are ENHRY and SYGVKD. The CDR3 DNA is TGTGCCATCAGTGGTGAGGGTACTAGCGGGTACAATGAGCAGTTCTTC. Translation gives CAISGEGTSGYNEQFF.

The chain joins TRBV30 to TRBJ2-3, with TRBD2 matching over 8 bases. The CDR3 is 14 residues long. Germline CDR1 GTSNPN, CDR2 SVGIG (reference sequence). The trim removed 0 bases at V and 3 bases at J, leaving 2 bases unmatched. DNA of the CDR3: TGTGCCTGGAGTGTACTAGCGGCTACAGATACGCAGTATTTT. Amino acid sequence: CAWSVLAATDTQYF.

The chain recombines TRBV21-1 with TRBJ2-5; TRBD1, the D gene given by the table, was not confirmed from the DNA. TRBV21-1 is described as a pseudogene. The CDR3 covers 13 residues. The CDR3 DNA reads as TGTGCCAGCAGCAAACAGGGGCCAGGGACCCAGTACTTC. Residues: CASSKQGPGTQYF.

The chain combines TRBV5-4 with TRBJ2-1; 10 nucleotides agree with TRBD1. This CDR3 spans 15 amino acids. Germline CDR1 SGHNT, CDR2 YYREEE (reference sequence). Trimming removed 4 bases from V and 4 bases from J; junction bases left unmatched: 5. DNA of the CDR3: TGTGCCAGCAGCCCGGGACAGGGGTCATACAATGAGCAGTTCTTC. It encodes CASSPGQGSYNEQFF.

In DNA, the CDR3 is TGTGCCAGCAGCCGAGGGCGGGGGGCCTCTGAAGCTTTCTTT. It encodes CASSRGRGASEAFF. The rearrangement uses TRBV11-2 and TRBJ1-1, with TRBD1 as a possible D gene (6 bases). CDR1 is SGHAT, CDR2 FQNNGV, per germline. The V end lost 5 bases, the J end lost 6 bases, and 16 bases lay between the germline ends. This CDR3 is built from 14 residues.

CDR3 DNA sequence: TGTGCCAGCAGTTCCGGGACAGGGGGCTGGGAGACCCAGTACTTC. It yields the protein CASSSGTGGWETQYF. The chain combines TRBV27 with TRBJ2-5; 12 bases are shared with TRBD1. The CDR3 consists of 15 residues. V gave up 4 bases and J gave up 5 bases; unmatched junction bases: 5. In germline, CDR1 is MNHEY, CDR2 SMNVEV (reference sequence).

The chain couples TRBV6-5 to TRBJ2-7; perhaps TRBD2 as D (6 bases). V was clipped by 2 bases and J by 2 bases, with 10 bases between them. CDR1 and CDR2 (germline): MNHEY, SVGAGI. The CDR3 loop spans 14 amino acids. This CDR3 is CASSYVGGAYEQYF. The CDR3 DNA reads TGTGCCAGCAGTTACGTGGGAGGAGCCTACGAGCAGTACTTC.

V gene TRBV9 combines with J gene TRBJ2-7, with a tentative D call TRBD1 (6 bases). The germline CDR1 and CDR2 sequences are SGDLS and YYNGEE. V shed 0 bases and J shed 2 bases, with 12 bases lying between them. The CDR3 consists of 15 residues. CDR3 amino acids: CASSVAGRGPYEQYF. In DNA form, the CDR3 reads TGTGCCAGCAGCGTAGCGGGCAGGGGACCCTACGAGCAGTACTTC.

The rearrangement links TRBV6-2 or TRBV6-3 to TRBJ1-5; TRBD1 agrees at 10 bases. V gave up 4 bases and J gave up 6 bases; unmatched junction bases: 6. The CDR3 covers 15 residues. The germline V gene has CDR1 MNHEY and CDR2 SVGEGT. This CDR3 is CASSSGTGVFQPQHF. In DNA form, the CDR3 reads TGTGCCAGCAGTTCCGGGACAGGGGTTTTTCAGCCCCAGCATTTT.

The V gene is TRBV7-2, the J gene TRBJ2-7; D gene unclear. The V and J ends lost 5 bases and 0 bases respectively, with 11 bases between them. The CDR3 totals 14 residues. Germline CDR1 is SGHTA and CDR2 is FQGNSA. The CDR3 bases are TGTGCCAGCAGCCCCCGAAGCGCCTCCTACGAGCAGTACTTC. Translated, it gives CASSPRSASYEQYF.

The chain carries TRBV2 and TRBJ2-3, with a weak D call TRBD2 (6 bases). Deletions cut 4 bases from V and 6 bases from J, with 14 bases between. Germline CDR1 SNHLY, CDR2 FYNNEI. This CDR3 region has 14 residues. The CDR3 bases are TGTGCCAGCAGTGGGGGCGGGGCGGGGGATACGCAGTATTTT. Encoded protein: CASSGGGAGDTQYF. Filled out from reference TRBV2 and TRBJ2-3, the complete variable domain reads EPEVTQTPSHQVTQMGQEVILRCVPISNHLYFYWYRQILGQKVEFLVSFYNNEISEKSEIFDDQFSVERPDGSNFTLKIRSTKLEDSAMYFCASSGGGAGDTQYFGPGTRLTVL.

The rearrangement links TRBV12-3 or TRBV12-4 to TRBJ2-1; 7 nucleotides align to TRBD2. The CDR3 length is 13 residues. Losses at the gene ends were 5 bases for V and 9 bases for J; bases not matched to a gene: 7. CDR3 coding DNA: TGTGCCAGCAGTCCCGCGGGAGTCGTTGAGCAGTTCTTC. This translates into CASSPAGVVEQFF.

The rearrangement uses TRBV3-1 (or the pseudogene TRBV3-2) and TRBJ2-7; D is possibly TRBD2 (5 bases). Per germline, CDR1 LGHDT and CDR2 YNNKEL (reference sequence). This CDR3 is 16 amino acids long. The V end was cut by 0 bases, the J end by 0 bases, with 12 bases between. CDR3 nucleotide sequence: TGTGCCAGCAGCCAAGATGCGGGCCGGAGCTCCTACGAGCAGTACTTC. Translating it yields CASSQDAGRSSYEQYF.

The V call is TRBV30, the J call TRBJ1-1; 7 bases map to TRBD1. Germline trimming cut 0 bases from V and 6 bases from J; bases unmatched to any gene: 10. Germline loops: CDR1 GTSNPN, CDR2 SVGIG (reference sequence). This CDR3 contains 15 residues. CDR3 coding DNA: TGTGCCTGGAGTGTACTGGGCAGGGGGGTACCTGAAGCTTTCTTT. Translating gives CAWSVLGRGVPEAFF.

The gene calls are TRBV5-1 and TRBJ2-7; D is undetermined. The germline V gene encodes CDR1 SGHRS and CDR2 YFSETQ. The ends were cut back, 0 bases at V and 0 bases at J, with 10 bases in the middle. The CDR3 runs 15 residues. DNA for the CDR3: TGCGCCAGCAGCTTGGCCCCAGGAACCTCCTACGAGCAGTACTTC. Protein: CASSLAPGTSYEQYF.

The chain is built from TRBV3-1 (or the pseudogene TRBV3-2) and TRBJ2-5; D perhaps matches TRBD2 (7 bases). There are 16 residues in the CDR3. Per germline, CDR1 LGHDT and CDR2 YNNKEL (reference sequence). V lost 1 base, J lost 5 bases, and 17 bases lay in between. DNA of the CDR3: TGTGCCAGCAGCCAAGCCAGGGCAGGGAGGGGGGAGACCCAGTACTTC. Translating it yields CASSQARAGRGETQYF.

The genes are TRBV15 and TRBJ2-7, with D perhaps matching TRBD2 (7 bases). CDR1 and CDR2 from the germline V gene are LNHNV and YYDKDF (reference sequence). V was trimmed by 9 bases and J by 4 bases, leaving 16 bases between them. This CDR3 is built from 13 residues. The CDR3 is CATRGPGGYEQYF. The CDR3 region has the DNA TGTGCCACGCGGGGGCCCGGGGGGTACGAGCAGTACTTC.

V and J are TRBV4-1 and TRBJ1-1; D gene ambiguous. This CDR3 has 12 amino acids. Trimming pared 4 bases from V and 6 bases from J, leaving 9 bases between. Looked up from germline, CDR1 is MGHRA and CDR2 is YSYEKL. CDR3 DNA sequence: TGCGCCAGCAGCCCGCCCGGGGCTGAAGCTTTCTTT. As protein: CASSPPGAEAFF.